These T cell receptor beta chains were read from a single sample in a study of shared clonotypes between healthy human individuals. Using immunoSEQ multiplex PCR, the repertoire was profiled, and TCRdb retains in-frame clones only, with some absent. The sample lists roughly 2.1 million clones; about 93% were seen once. Material: naive CD8+ T cells from PBMCs. The receptors derive from a man in his late teens or twenties in good health. Some clones in this sample may be carry-over from other donors' samples. Both conserved end residues are part of each CDR3. The D gene is left open where the match is weak. Expanded clones are given a class, and other clones once, few, many or no size at all.

cdr3_length,j_call,v_call,d_call,clone_size,cdr3_aa,cdr3_nt
14,TRBJ2-2,TRBV7-9,NA,NA,CASSFSGQTGELFF,TGTGCCAGCAGCTTCTCCGGACAGACCGGGGAGCTGTTTTTT
18,TRBJ2-3,TRBV7-9,TRBD2,once,CASSGGIAGGLVGDTQYF,TGTGCCAGCAGCGGGGGGATAGCGGGAGGACTCGTTGGGGATACGCAGTATTTT
14,TRBJ2-2,TRBV6-5,NA,NA,CASSYTQGPGELFF,TGTGCCAGCAGTTACACGCAGGGGCCCGGGGAGCTGTTTTTT
15,TRBJ2-7,TRBV6-5,TRBD1,NA,CASSIRTGSSYEQYF,TGTGCCAGCAGTATACGGACAGGGTCCTCCTACGAGCAGTACTTC
16,TRBJ2-7,TRBV27,TRBD2,NA,CASSSRGLAAPYEQYF,TGTGCCAGCAGTTCCCGGGGACTAGCGGCGCCCTACGAGCAGTACTTC
13,TRBJ2-1,TRBV5-1,NA,NA,CASSSDPYNEQFF,TGCGCCAGCAGCTCGGACCCCTACAATGAGCAGTTCTTC
14,TRBJ2-1,TRBV7-6,NA,NA,CASSLPLGGGEQFF,TGTGCCAGCAGCTTACCGCTAGGGGGTGGTGAGCAGTTCTTC
20,TRBJ2-7,TRBV5-5,NA,NA,CASSLVRPGTWTEGVYEQYF,TGTGCCAGCAGCTTGGTTCGTCCGGGGACTTGGACGGAGGGTGTATACGAGCAGTACTTC
17,TRBJ2-6,TRBV10-3,NA,NA,CAIRSLEDSSGANVLTF,TGTGCCATCAGGAGCCTAGAGGACAGCTCTGGGGCCAACGTCCTGACTTTC
14,TRBJ1-2,TRBV10-3,NA,NA,CAISGADTNYGYTF,TGTGCCATCAGTGGGGCAGACACTAACTATGGCTACACCTTC
12,TRBJ1-1,TRBV28,NA,NA,CASSFRSGMAFF,TGTGCCAGCAGTTTTCGATCAGGGATGGCTTTCTTT
15,TRBJ2-1,TRBV27,NA,NA,CASSFWPSSYNEQFF,TGTGCCAGCAGTTTCTGGCCGTCGTCCTACAATGAGCAGTTCTTC
13,TRBJ2-1,TRBV27,NA,NA,CASSSGIIWEQFF,TGTGCCAGCAGTTCCGGGATCATATGGGAGCAGTTCTTC